A selection of T cell receptor beta chains follows, all from one sample in a study of T cell responses to AZD1222 COVID-19 vaccine. Profiling relied on immunoSEQ multiplex PCR, and the TCRdb table lists in-frame clones only, not all of them. This repertoire shows tens of thousands of clones, over 75% found once; its top ten account for roughly 17%. The sequencing used peripheral blood, collected on day 0 of AZD1222 vaccination. The receptors shown here come from an adult in good health. Each CDR3 is given without its conserved first and last residue. Each record gives: J gene, V gene, CDR3 protein.

j_call: TRBJ1-4; v_call: TRBV19; cdr3_aa: ASNSSPGQGYRANEKLF
j_call: TRBJ1-1; v_call: TRBV27; cdr3_aa: ASRLGHRTEAF
j_call: TRBJ2-3; v_call: TRBV28; cdr3_aa: ASRLPSGRATDTQY
j_call: TRBJ2-7; v_call: TRBV2; cdr3_aa: ASRGRAGGYYEQY
j_call: TRBJ1-1; v_call: TRBV6-6; cdr3_aa: ASSYRDRGYTEAF
j_call: TRBJ2-1; v_call: TRBV19; cdr3_aa: ASSLGLAGVIEQF
j_call: TRBJ2-3; v_call: TRBV18; cdr3_aa: ASSPSLAEGGSTDTQY
j_call: TRBJ1-2; v_call: TRBV19; cdr3_aa: ASSIGRVYGYT
j_call: TRBJ1-1; v_call: TRBV3-1/TRBV3-2; cdr3_aa: ASSLDSLGNTEAF
j_call: TRBJ1-1; v_call: TRBV5-5; cdr3_aa: ATQLGTGGTNTEAF
j_call: TRBJ1-3; v_call: TRBV5-1; cdr3_aa: ASSLLPAGALGNTIY
j_call: TRBJ1-6; v_call: TRBV9; cdr3_aa: ASSVDRDTPLH
j_call: TRBJ1-2; v_call: TRBV13; cdr3_aa: ASSFIGPPGYGYT
j_call: TRBJ2-7; v_call: TRBV4-2; cdr3_aa: ASSQDLGDEQY
j_call: TRBJ2-3; v_call: TRBV7-6; cdr3_aa: ASSPHEGRGTDTQY
j_call: TRBJ1-2; v_call: TRBV27; cdr3_aa: ASSLKRPGQLYGYT
j_call: TRBJ2-7; v_call: TRBV6-1; cdr3_aa: ASSHEGAGYEQY
j_call: TRBJ1-5; v_call: TRBV27; cdr3_aa: ASSFGAGRPQH
j_call: TRBJ2-2; v_call: TRBV5-1; cdr3_aa: ASSPGTPTGELF
j_call: TRBJ2-1; v_call: TRBV28; cdr3_aa: ASSLGGQGGGDEQF
j_call: TRBJ1-2; v_call: TRBV9; cdr3_aa: ASSPRRMGAASYGYT
j_call: TRBJ2-3; v_call: TRBV18; cdr3_aa: ASSPVSSGTDTQY
j_call: TRBJ1-1; v_call: TRBV5-1; cdr3_aa: ASSLGAGLNTEAF
j_call: TRBJ2-1; v_call: TRBV4-1; cdr3_aa: ASSWPRDSLYNEQF
j_call: TRBJ2-5; v_call: TRBV9; cdr3_aa: ASSVQLAGPQETQY
j_call: TRBJ2-7; v_call: TRBV4-1; cdr3_aa: ASSQDDGGIYEQY
j_call: TRBJ1-3; v_call: TRBV6-5; cdr3_aa: ASRKRTGTGNTIY
j_call: TRBJ1-1; v_call: TRBV30; cdr3_aa: AWRVGTWNTEAF
j_call: TRBJ1-1; v_call: TRBV18; cdr3_aa: ASSPNAVVNTEAF
j_call: TRBJ1-5; v_call: TRBV30; cdr3_aa: AWSPQGDSNQPQH
j_call: TRBJ2-2; v_call: TRBV5-1; cdr3_aa: ASSWTGTTGELF
j_call: TRBJ1-6; v_call: TRBV6-5; cdr3_aa: ASKTSTSPLH
j_call: TRBJ1-1; v_call: TRBV11-2; cdr3_aa: ASSLGPVAF
j_call: TRBJ1-1; v_call: TRBV7-8; cdr3_aa: ASSPTGYSTEAF
j_call: TRBJ1-1; v_call: TRBV10-3; cdr3_aa: AISLGGNTEAF